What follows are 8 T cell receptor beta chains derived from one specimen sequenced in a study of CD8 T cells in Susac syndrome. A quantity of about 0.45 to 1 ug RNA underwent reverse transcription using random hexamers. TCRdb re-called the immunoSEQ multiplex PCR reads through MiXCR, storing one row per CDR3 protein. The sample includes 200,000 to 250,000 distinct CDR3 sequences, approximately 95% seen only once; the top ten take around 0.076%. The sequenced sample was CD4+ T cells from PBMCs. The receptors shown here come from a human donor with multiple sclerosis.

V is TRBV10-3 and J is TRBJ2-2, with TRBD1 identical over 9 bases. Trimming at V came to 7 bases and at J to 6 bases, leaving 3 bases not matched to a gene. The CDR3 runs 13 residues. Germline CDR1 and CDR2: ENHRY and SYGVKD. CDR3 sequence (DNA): TGTGCCATCACCGGGACAGGGTCCGGGGAGCTGTTTTTT. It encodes CAITGTGSGELFF.

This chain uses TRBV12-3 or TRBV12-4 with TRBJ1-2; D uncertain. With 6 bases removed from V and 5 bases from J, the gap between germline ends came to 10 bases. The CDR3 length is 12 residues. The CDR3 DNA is TGTGCCAGCAGGCTCACAGTGTATGGCTACACCTTC. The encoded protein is CASRLTVYGYTF.

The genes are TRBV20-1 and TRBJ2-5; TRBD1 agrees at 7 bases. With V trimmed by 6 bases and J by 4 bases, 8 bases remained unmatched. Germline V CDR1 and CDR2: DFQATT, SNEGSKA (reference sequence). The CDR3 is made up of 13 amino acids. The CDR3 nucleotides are TGCAGTGCAACTCCGGGACAGTTAGAGACCCAGTACTTC. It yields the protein CSATPGQLETQYF.

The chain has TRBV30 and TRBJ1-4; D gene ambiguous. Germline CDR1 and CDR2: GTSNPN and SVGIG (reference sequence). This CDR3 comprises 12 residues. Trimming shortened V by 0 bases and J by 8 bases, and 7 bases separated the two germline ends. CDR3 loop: CAWSVIQEKLFF. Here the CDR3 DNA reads TGTGCCTGGAGTGTAATTCAGGAAAAACTGTTTTTT.

The CDR3 DNA is TGCAGCGTTGATAGGACGGGATATGGCTACACCTTC. This codes for CSVDRTGYGYTF. The V call is TRBV29-1, the J call TRBJ1-2; D unclear. Trimming shortened V by 3 bases and J by 5 bases, and 10 bases separated the two germline ends. Germline CDR1 reads SQVTM; CDR2 reads ANQGSEA. This CDR3 contains 12 residues.

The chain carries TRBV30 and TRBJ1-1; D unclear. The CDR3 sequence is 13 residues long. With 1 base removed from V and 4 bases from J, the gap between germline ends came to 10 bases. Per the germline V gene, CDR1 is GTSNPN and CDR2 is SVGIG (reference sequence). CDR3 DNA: TGTGCCTGGAGTGATGGAGGCGGCACTGAAGCTTTCTTT. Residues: CAWSDGGGTEAFF.

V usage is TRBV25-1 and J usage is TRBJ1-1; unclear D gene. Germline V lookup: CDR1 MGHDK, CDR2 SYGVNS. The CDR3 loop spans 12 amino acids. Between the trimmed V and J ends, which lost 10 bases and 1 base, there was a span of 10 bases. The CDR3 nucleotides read TGTGCCACCAAGACGGAGAACACTGAAGCTTTCTTT. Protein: CATKTENTEAFF.

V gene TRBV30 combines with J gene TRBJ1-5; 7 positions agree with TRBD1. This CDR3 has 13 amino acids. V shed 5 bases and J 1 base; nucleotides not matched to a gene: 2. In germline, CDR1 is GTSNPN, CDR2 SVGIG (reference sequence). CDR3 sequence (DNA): TGTGCCTGGGGGACAGTAAGCAATCAGCCCCAGCATTTT. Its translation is CAWGTVSNQPQHF.